The sample holds a few counts of the clone carrying this T cell receptor beta chain. This entry is derived from a study of T-cell reconstitution after alpha-beta-depleted transplantation in children. TCRbeta library preparation incorporated unique molecular identifiers. TCRdb passed the PCR reads through MiXCR, listing each CDR3 protein once. The repertoire holds about 72,000 distinct CDR3 sequences, about 6.7% seen once, with around 2.5% in the top ten. The source is a human donor who donated a stem cell graft to a child with acute lymphoblastic leukemia. Sequences were derived from PBMCs from the stem cell graft donor, sampled from the stem cell graft.

The CDR3: CASSVEGLGQYF. CDR3 nucleotides: TGTGCCAGCAGCGTAGAGGGCCTTGGGCAGTATTTT. This chain connects TRBV9 to TRBJ2-3; D gene ambiguous. V shed 0 bases and J shed 11 bases, with 10 bases lying between them. There are 12 residues in the CDR3. The germline V gene has CDR1 SGDLS and CDR2 YYNGEE. Full variable domain (outside the CDR3, taken from reference TRBV9 and TRBJ2-3): DSGVTQTPKHLITATGQRVTLRCSPRSGDLSVYWYQQSLDQGLQFLIQYYNGEERAKGNILERFSAQQFPDLHSELNLSSLELGDSALYFCASSVEGLGQYFGPGTRLTVL.